The rows below give T cell receptor beta chains drawn from one sample of a study of identical twins. TCRdb re-called the 5' RACE reads through MiXCR, storing one row per CDR3 protein. The top ten hold around 1.9% of the sample, which has around 670,000 distinct CDR3 sequences, 5.5% to 7.5% seen once. The specimen sequenced was naive T cells sorted from blood. The receptors were gathered from a man younger than 30 in good health. The CDR3 runs from the conserved cysteine through the conserved F or W. D genes are given only for firm matches. Size is stated for part of the rows, as once, few or many counts, or as a class when the clone is expanded.

clone_size	v_call	d_call	j_call	cdr3_nt	cdr3_aa
-	TRBV14	-	TRBJ1-2	TGTGCCAGCAGCCAAGCCCTGGGGCTGGGGACCTTC	CASSQALGLGTF
-	TRBV5-1	-	TRBJ1-3	TGCGCCAGCAGCTTGGATTCACGCTCTGGAAACACCATATATTTT	CASSLDSRSGNTIYF
-	TRBV11-2	-	TRBJ2-1	TGTGCCAGCAGCCGTAGGGTTTCGGGTACCCCTGCCTACAATGAGCAGTTCTTC	CASSRRVSGTPAYNEQFF
many	TRBV9	-	TRBJ2-7	TGTGCCAGCAGCGCATCCGGGTACGAGCAGTACTTC	CASSASGYEQYF
many	TRBV6-1	-	TRBJ1-6	TGTGCCAGTGGGATGGGGGCTGCCAATTCACCCCTCCACTTT	CASGMGAANSPLHF
few	TRBV5-1	-	TRBJ2-1	TGCGCCAGCAGCGGGAAACTATCGGACGTCGGAAAGGGCGAGCAGTTCTTC	CASSGKLSDVGKGEQFF
many	TRBV3-1	-	TRBJ2-1	TGTGCCAGCAGCCAAGTGAGACAGTACAATGAGCAGTTCTTC	CASSQVRQYNEQFF
-	TRBV3-1	-	TRBJ1-1	TGTGCCAGCAGCCATTCGGACATGAATCCTGAAGCTTTCTTT	CASSHSDMNPEAFF
-	TRBV6-1	TRBD2	TRBJ2-2	TGTGCCAGCACCCTGCTAGCGGGAGATTACACCGGGGAGCTGTTTTTT	CASTLLAGDYTGELFF
-	TRBV6-2/TRBV6-3	-	TRBJ1-2	TGTGCCAGCAGTCTCCCCGGCAGTGGTGGCTACACCTTC	CASSLPGSGGYTF
-	TRBV6-1	TRBD1	TRBJ2-7	TGTGCCAGCAGAGCTCCGGGACAGGGGGGCGAGCAGTACTTC	CASRAPGQGGEQYF
-	TRBV5-5	TRBD1	TRBJ2-7	TGTGCCTGGGGAGGGGAACAGGGGGCCGAGCAGTACTTC	CAWGGEQGAEQYF
many	TRBV12-3/TRBV12-4	TRBD1	TRBJ2-6	TGTGCCAGCACCAGGACAGGGGGGTTCTCTGGGGCCAACGTCCTGACTTTC	CASTRTGGFSGANVLTF
many	TRBV4-3	TRBD2	TRBJ2-1	TGCGCCAGCAGCCAAGACGGGCTAGCGGAAAACAATGAGCAGTTCTTC	CASSQDGLAENNEQFF
-	TRBV6-2/TRBV6-3	TRBD2	TRBJ2-3	TGTGCCAGCAGTTCCCTGAGAGTAGCGGGACGCACAGATACGCAGTATTTT	CASSSLRVAGRTDTQYF
-	TRBV5-1	TRBD1	TRBJ1-4	TGCGCCAGCAGCTCAGGGACAGGAACAACTAATGAAAAACTGTTTTTT	CASSSGTGTTNEKLFF
many	TRBV7-9	TRBD1	TRBJ2-1	TGTGCCAGCAGCTTAGTTGGGACAGGGACCTACAATGAGCAGTTCTTC	CASSLVGTGTYNEQFF
-	TRBV20-1	-	TRBJ2-2	TGCAGTGCTAGAGGGGGGCCGGGAGGAACCGGGGAGCTGTTTTTT	CSARGGPGGTGELFF
-	TRBV7-2	TRBD1	TRBJ2-5	TGTGCCAGCAGCTCGGGACAGTATGAGACCCAGTACTTC	CASSSGQYETQYF
many	TRBV6-2/TRBV6-3	TRBD2	TRBJ2-1	TGTGCCAGCAGTTACACGACTAGCGGGAGGGTCTATGAGCAGTTCTTC	CASSYTTSGRVYEQFF
-	TRBV7-2	-	TRBJ1-6	TGTGCCAGCAGCCTGGGGGTAGGAGGACCCTATTCACCCCTCCACTTT	CASSLGVGGPYSPLHF
once	TRBV12-3/TRBV12-4	-	TRBJ2-1	TGTGCCAGCAGTTGGCCTGGCAATGAGCAGTTCTTC	CASSWPGNEQFF
few	TRBV11-2	TRBD2	TRBJ2-2	TGTGCCAGCAGCGTACGACTAGCAGTCGGGGAGCTGTTTTTT	CASSVRLAVGELFF